The 17 T cell receptor beta chains given below trace back to one sample, sequenced in a study. TCRdb fed the 5' RACE reads into MiXCR, producing one record per CDR3 protein. The table has some 44,000 distinct CDR3 sequences, about 29% seen once. Source material: tumor-infiltrating memory CD4+ T cells sorted from the breast tumor. Subset meaning: memory CD4+ T cells, CD4+CD45RO+CD25-. The receptors shown here come from a female donor with breast cancer.

The table lists this clonotype with many counts. This chain uses TRBV5-1 with TRBJ2-1; D gene unclear. CDR1 and CDR2 from the germline V gene are SGHRS and YFSETQ. V was pared by 2 bases and J by 6 bases, with 12 bases between. The CDR3 covers 14 residues. As DNA, the CDR3 is TGCGCCAGCAGCTTAATAATAGATTCCAATGAGCAGTTCTTC. Translating it yields CASSLIIDSNEQFF.

This clonotype has just a few counts. The V call is TRBV4-2, the J call TRBJ2-3; TRBD2 aligns across 12 bases. Per germline, CDR1 LGHNA and CDR2 YNFKEQ. CDR3 length: 14 residues. Germline trimming cut 5 bases from V and 6 bases from J; bases unmatched to any gene: 3. CDR3 region: CASSTTSGSDTQYF. CDR3 DNA: TGTGCCAGCAGCACGACTAGCGGGAGTGATACGCAGTATTTT.

This clonotype was observed many times. The rearrangement joins TRBV20-1 to TRBJ2-1, with TRBD2 matching 10 bases. CDR1 is DFQATT, CDR2 SNEGSKA, per germline (reference sequence). This CDR3 contains 16 residues. Losses at the gene ends were 3 bases for V and 6 bases for J; bases not matched to a gene: 11. In nucleotides, the CDR3 is TGCAGTGCTAGGAGCCTAGCGGGGGTGTTAGTCAATGAGCAGTTCTTC. Translating it yields CSARSLAGVLVNEQFF.

The rearrangement uses TRBV5-1 and TRBJ2-2; D remains ambiguous. The germline CDR1 and CDR2 sequences are SGHRS and YFSETQ. Trimming cost V 4 bases and J 0 bases, with 7 bases left between them. This CDR3 is built from 14 residues. The CDR3 nucleotides are TGCGCCAGCAGCGCCTCTACGAACACCGGGGAGCTGTTTTTT. Protein: CASSASTNTGELFF.

This clonotype is a singleton in its sample. The chain couples TRBV3-1 to TRBJ2-2; D is perhaps TRBD1 or TRBD2 (5 bases each). CDR1 and CDR2 from the germline V gene are LGHDT and YNNKEL (reference sequence). V lost 6 bases and J lost 7, with 6 bases in between. CDR3 size: 11 residues. In nucleotides, the CDR3 is TGTGCCAGCAGGGGGGACGGGGAGCTGTTTTTT. It encodes CASRGDGELFF.

This clonotype was found many times. This chain uses TRBV12-3 or TRBV12-4 with TRBJ1-5; D ambiguous. This CDR3 region has 14 residues. V was shortened by 4 bases and J by 6 bases, with 13 bases between the two germline ends. CDR3: CASSSSPNAQPQHF. In DNA, the CDR3 is TGTGCCAGCAGTTCATCCCCGAATGCTCAGCCCCAGCATTTT.

The V gene is TRBV7-8, the J gene TRBJ2-3, with 7 bases lining up with TRBD1. The CDR3 is 15 residues long. V lost 8 bases to trimming and J lost 2 bases; unmatched junction nucleotides: 10. Germline CDR1 reads SGHVS; CDR2 reads FQNEAQ. The CDR3 reads CASAQGVAFTDTQYF. In nucleotides, the CDR3 is TGTGCCAGCGCGCAGGGGGTGGCGTTCACAGATACGCAGTATTTT.

The gene calls are TRBV12-3 or TRBV12-4 and TRBJ1-2; D gene ambiguous. The ends were cut back, 3 bases at V and 7 bases at J, with 15 bases in the middle. This CDR3 comprises 14 residues. In DNA, the CDR3 is TGTGCCAGCAGTTTTCGAAGGGTGGAGCGTGGCTACACCTTC. It is translated as CASSFRRVERGYTF.

This clonotype has ten or more counts. The chain is built from TRBV6-6 and TRBJ2-1, with D hard to call. The CDR3 sequence is 15 residues long. CDR1 and CDR2 from the germline V gene are MNHNY and SVGAGI (reference sequence). V dropped 2 bases and J dropped 5 bases, with 13 bases sitting between them. Written as DNA, the CDR3 is TGTGCCAGCAGTTACGGGCAGATTCGGAACAATGAGCAGTTCTTC. Amino acids: CASSYGQIRNNEQFF.

The chain joins TRBV3-1 to TRBJ1-6, with D unclear. This CDR3 is 11 amino acids long. V shed 8 bases and J shed 8 bases, with 7 bases lying between them. Germline-derived CDR1 and CDR2 are LGHDT and YNNKEL (reference sequence). The CDR3 protein is CASGGDSPLHF. The CDR3, as DNA: TGTGCCAGCGGCGGGGATTCACCCCTCCACTTT.

The chain couples TRBV5-1 to TRBJ1-2, with D maybe TRBD1 (5 bases). V was shortened by 2 bases and J by 8 bases, with 16 bases between the two germline ends. The length of the CDR3 is 14 residues. CDR1 is SGHRS, CDR2 YFSETQ, per germline. The CDR3 protein is CASSFQDGGYGYTF. The CDR3 DNA reads as TGCGCCAGCAGCTTCCAAGACGGGGGTTACGGCTACACCTTC.

This CDR3 reads CSARVATGDTGELFF. The CDR3 DNA reads as TGCAGTGCTAGAGTGGCGACAGGGGATACCGGGGAGCTGTTTTTT. The V gene is TRBV20-1, the J gene TRBJ2-2, with 8 nucleotides matching TRBD1. V lost 1 base, J lost 5 bases, and 6 bases stayed unmatched. Germline V gene sequence: CDR1 DFQATT, CDR2 SNEGSKA (reference sequence). This CDR3 is 15 amino acids long.

This clonotype was counted only a few times. This chain uses TRBV6-5 with TRBJ2-1; 9 bases are a match to TRBD1. With 7 bases clipped from V and 8 bases from J, the junction kept 9 bases outside the gene matches. Germline V gene sequence: CDR1 MNHEY, CDR2 SVGAGI. The CDR3 is made up of 14 amino acids. The CDR3 sequence: CASNPGTGNDEQFF. Here the CDR3 DNA reads TGTGCCAGCAACCCCGGGACAGGGAACGATGAGCAGTTCTTC.

This clonotype was detected once. This clone may be a read error of a much larger clone one base away. V gene TRBV5-1 combines with J gene TRBJ1-1; D is possibly TRBD1 (6 bases). This CDR3 comprises 14 residues. Germline V lookup: CDR1 SGHRS, CDR2 YFSETQ. CDR3: CTSSPGGAGTEAFF. CDR3 coding DNA: TGCACCAGCAGCCCCGGGGGGGCAGGCACTGAAGCTTTCTTT.

This clonotype has at least ten counts. The chain links TRBV10-3 to TRBJ2-7, with D maybe TRBD1 (6 bases). Per germline, CDR1 ENHRY and CDR2 SYGVKD. Trimming removed 4 bases at V and 6 bases at J, with 16 bases between. The CDR3 is 14 amino acids. The CDR3 sequence is CAISANRVSSEQYF. DNA for the CDR3: TGTGCCATCAGTGCGAACAGGGTGTCTAGCGAGCAGTACTTC.

A remark on this clonotype: An end of the junction does not agree with germline; a read error may underlie this. The chain employs TRBV27 and TRBJ2-1; D is uncertain. The CDR3 runs to 14 residues. The V gene's germline CDR1 is MNHEY and CDR2 SMNVEV (reference sequence). Here the CDR3 DNA reads TGTGCCAGCAGTTTAAAGCACCGTAGCAATGAGCTGTTCTTC. Translating gives CASSLKHRSNELFF.

This chain links TRBV7-2 with TRBJ2-7; the match to TRBD2 covers 9 bases. CDR1 is SGHTA and CDR2 is FQGNSA in the germline V gene. This CDR3 contains 13 residues. V lost 5 bases, J lost 4 bases, and 3 bases stayed unmatched. CDR3 nucleotides: TGTGCCAGCAGCGCGGGGGGGAGGTACGAGCAGTACTTC. Translation: CASSAGGRYEQYF.